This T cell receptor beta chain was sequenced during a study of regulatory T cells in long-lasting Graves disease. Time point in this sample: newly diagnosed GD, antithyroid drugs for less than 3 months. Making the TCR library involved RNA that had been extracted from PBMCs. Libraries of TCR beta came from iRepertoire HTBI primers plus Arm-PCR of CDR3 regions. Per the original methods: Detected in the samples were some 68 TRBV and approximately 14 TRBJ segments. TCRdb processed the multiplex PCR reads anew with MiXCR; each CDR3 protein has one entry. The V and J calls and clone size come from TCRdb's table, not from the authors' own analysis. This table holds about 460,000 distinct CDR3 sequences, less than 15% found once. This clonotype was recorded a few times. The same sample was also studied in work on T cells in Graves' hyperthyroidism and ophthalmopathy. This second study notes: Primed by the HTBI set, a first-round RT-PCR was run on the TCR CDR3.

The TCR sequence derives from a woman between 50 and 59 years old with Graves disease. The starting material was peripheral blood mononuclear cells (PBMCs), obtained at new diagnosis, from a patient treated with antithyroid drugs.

CDR3 amino acids: CASSPGGAGQGTEAFF. In DNA, the CDR3 is TGTGCCAGCTCTCCCGGGGGGGCAGGGCAGGGGACTGAAGCTTTCTTT. V gene TRBV18 combines with J gene TRBJ1-1, with D tentatively TRBD1 (6 bases). Looked up from germline, CDR1 is KGHSH and CDR2 is LQKENI. Deletions cut 6 bases from V and 5 bases from J, with 22 bases between. The CDR3 extends over 16 amino acids.